This T cell receptor (beta chain) derives from a study of blood T cell repertoires in COVID-19. Under the authors' procedure: Estimation of nucleated cell counts was performed using reference gene primer amplification. Assay: immunoSEQ multiplex PCR; the TCRdb copy retains only in-frame clones and omits some. The V and J calls and clone size come from that table; D and trimming were worked out from the DNA. Here the sample spans over 200,000 clones, approximately 86% being singletons. A few counts support this clone. V shed 2 bases and J shed 4 bases, with 8 bases lying between them. This CDR3 has 13 amino acids. Germline loops: CDR1 MNHNS, CDR2 SASEGT.

The clonotype comes from a human donor in a cohort sampled during active COVID-19. The rearrangement links TRBV6-1 to TRBJ1-2; a weak D match, TRBD1 (5 bases). Sequenced: peripheral blood. The CDR3 bases are TGTGCCAGCAGTGAAAGGGGCCGCTATGGCTACACCTTC. This gives the protein CASSERGRYGYTF.